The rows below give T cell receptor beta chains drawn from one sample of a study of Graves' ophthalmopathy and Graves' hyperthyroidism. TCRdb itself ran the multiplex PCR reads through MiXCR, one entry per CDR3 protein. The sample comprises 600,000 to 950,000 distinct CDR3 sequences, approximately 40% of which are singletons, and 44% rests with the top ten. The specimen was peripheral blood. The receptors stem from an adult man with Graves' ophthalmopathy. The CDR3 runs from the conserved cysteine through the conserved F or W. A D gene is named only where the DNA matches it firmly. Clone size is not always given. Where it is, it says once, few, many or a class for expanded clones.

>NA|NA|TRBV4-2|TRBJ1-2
CASSQDRAGNYGYTF
TGTGCCAGCAGCCAAGATCGGGCCGGTAACTATGGCTACACCTTC
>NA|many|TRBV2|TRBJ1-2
CASSVSRPSSYGYTF
TGTGCCAGCAGTGTATCCAGACCCTCAAGCTATGGCTACACCTTC
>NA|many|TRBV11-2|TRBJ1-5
CASSPRGQPQHF
TGTGCCAGCAGCCCCCGCGGGCAGCCCCAGCATTTT
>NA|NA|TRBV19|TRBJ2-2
CASFQDNTGELFF
TGTGCCAGTTTTCAGGACAACACCGGGGAGCTGTTTTTT
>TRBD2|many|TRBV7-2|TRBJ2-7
CASSLAGGNYEQYF
TGTGCCAGCAGCTTAGCGGGGGGGAACTACGAGCAGTACTTC
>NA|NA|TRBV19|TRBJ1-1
CASRSVTEAFF
TGTGCCAGTAGGAGCGTCACTGAAGCTTTCTTT
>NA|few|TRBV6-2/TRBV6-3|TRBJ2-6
CASTQGNVLTF
TGTGCCAGCACCCAGGGCAACGTCCTGACTTTC
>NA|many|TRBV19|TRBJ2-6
CASSIRAGANVLTF
TGTGCCAGTAGTATAAGAGCAGGGGCCAACGTCCTGACTTTC
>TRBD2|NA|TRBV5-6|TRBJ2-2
CASSSWTSDTGELFF
TGTGCCAGCTCCTCCTGGACTAGCGACACCGGGGAGCTGTTTTTT
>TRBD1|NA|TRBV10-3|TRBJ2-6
CALRTGLTF
TGTGCCCTTAGGACAGGCCTGACTTTC
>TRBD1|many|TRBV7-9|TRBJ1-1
CASSPRTGMNTEAFF
TGTGCCAGCAGCCCCCGGACAGGAATGAACACTGAAGCTTTCTTT
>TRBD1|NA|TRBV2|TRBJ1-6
CASSRTGGSQPLHF
TGTGCCAGCAGTCGGACAGGGGGCAGTCAGCCCCTCCACTTT
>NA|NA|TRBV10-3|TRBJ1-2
CASSPNGENYGYTF
TGTGCCAGCTCACCTAACGGAGAAAACTATGGCTACACCTTC
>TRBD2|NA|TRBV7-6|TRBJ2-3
CASSDPGTSGGTDTQYF
TGTGCCAGCAGCGATCCAGGGACTAGCGGGGGCACAGATACGCAGTATTTT
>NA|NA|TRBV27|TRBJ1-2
CASHGGNGYTF
TGTGCCAGTCACGGGGGGAATGGCTACACCTTC
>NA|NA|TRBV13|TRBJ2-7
CASSPRQRETYEQYF
TGTGCCAGCAGTCCCCGTCAAAGAGAGACCTACGAGCAGTACTTC
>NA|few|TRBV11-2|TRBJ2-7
CASSPSRHEQYF
TGTGCCAGCAGCCCATCCCGGCACGAGCAGTACTTC
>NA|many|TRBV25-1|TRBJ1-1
CASSPYPTDNTEAFF
TGTGCCAGCAGTCCCTACCCGACAGATAACACTGAAGCTTTCTTT
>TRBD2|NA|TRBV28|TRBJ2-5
CASSLGGAGGQETQYF
TGTGCCAGCAGTTTAGGAGGGGCGGGGGGACAAGAGACCCAGTACTTC
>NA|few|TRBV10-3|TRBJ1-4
CASQGGRELFF
TGTGCCAGTCAAGGGGGTCGGGAACTGTTTTTT
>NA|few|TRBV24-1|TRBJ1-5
CASSPGQTSNQPQHF
TGTGCCAGCTCACCAGGACAGACTAGCAATCAGCCCCAGCATTTT
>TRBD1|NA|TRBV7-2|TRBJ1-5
CASAVDRVNQPQHF
TGTGCCAGCGCCGTTGACAGGGTCAATCAGCCCCAGCATTTT
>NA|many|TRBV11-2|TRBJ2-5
CASSPMTQETQYF
TGTGCCAGCAGCCCCATGACCCAAGAGACCCAGTACTTC
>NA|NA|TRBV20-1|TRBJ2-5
CSAEGRDGETQYF
TGCAGTGCCGAGGGCAGGGATGGAGAGACCCAGTACTTC
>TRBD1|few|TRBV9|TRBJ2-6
CASSGTGGARVANVLTF
TGTGCCAGCAGTGGGACAGGGGGGGCCCGGGTGGCCAACGTCCTGACTTTC
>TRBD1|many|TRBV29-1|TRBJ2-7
CNRQGAYEQYF
TGCAATAGGCAGGGGGCCTACGAGCAGTACTTC
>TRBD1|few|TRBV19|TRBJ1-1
CASFYPGQEAFF
TGTGCCAGTTTTTATCCGGGACAGGAAGCTTTCTTT
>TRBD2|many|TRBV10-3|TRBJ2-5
CAISMTSGGGETQYF
TGTGCCATCAGTATGACTAGCGGGGGGGGAGAGACCCAGTACTTC
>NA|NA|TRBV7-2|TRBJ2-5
CASSYVAQEPQYF
TGTGCCAGCAGTTACGTGGCTCAGGAGCCCCAGTACTTC
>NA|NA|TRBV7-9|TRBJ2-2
CASSLEDVVVGELFF
TGTGCCAGCAGCTTAGAGGACGTCGTGGTCGGGGAGCTGTTTTTT
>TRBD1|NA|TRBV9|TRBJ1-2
CASSPYWGQVNYGYTF
TGTGCCAGCAGCCCCTATTGGGGACAGGTCAACTATGGCTACACCTTC
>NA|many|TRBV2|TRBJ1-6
CASSSDSPLHF
TGTGCCAGCAGTTCGGATTCACCCCTCCACTTT
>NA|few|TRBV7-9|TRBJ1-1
CASSLGGWTEAFF
TGTGCCAGCAGCTTGGGAGGGTGGACTGAAGCTTTCTTT
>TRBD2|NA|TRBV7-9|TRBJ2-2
CASSLPGTSGGANTGELFF
TGTGCCAGCAGCCTTCCCGGGACTAGCGGGGGTGCGAACACCGGGGAGCTGTTTTTT
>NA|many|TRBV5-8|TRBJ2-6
CASSLDFSGANVLTF
TGTGCCAGCAGTCTCGATTTTTCTGGGGCCAACGTCCTGACTTTC